This passage covers 31 T cell receptor beta chains from one sample sequenced in a study of blood T cell repertoires in COVID-19. Produced via immunoSEQ multiplex PCR; TCRdb's table is partial and in-frame only. In the table there are 450,000 or so clones, 89% of which are singletons. Input material: peripheral blood. These receptors were collected from a man aged 18 to 29 with COVID-19, enrolled during active disease.

The J gene is TRBJ2-1, the V gene TRBV1; the table calls TRBD2, which could not be checked here. TRBV1 is listed as a pseudogene. The CDR3 has 11 amino acids. The chain's CDR3 is CTSSHSNEQFF. For the CDR3, the DNA is TGCACCAGCAGCCATAGCAATGAGCAGTTCTTC.

CDR3 loop: CASSVGQGLNTEAFF. The CDR3 DNA sequence: TGTGCCAGCAGCGTAGGACAGGGGTTGAACACTGAAGCTTTCTTT. The chain employs TRBV9 and TRBJ1-1; TRBD1 agrees at 8 bases. The CDR3 contains 15 residues. Germline V CDR1 and CDR2: SGDLS, YYNGEE. The junction had 1 base not matched to a gene; V was cut back by 0 bases and J by 0 bases.

J is TRBJ1-1 and V is TRBV27; 8 bases agree with TRBD1. The V segment lost 11 bases and the J segment 1 base; nucleotides outside the gene matches: 3. CDR3 length equals 12 residues. Germline values: CDR1 MNHEY, CDR2 SMNVEV (reference sequence). This CDR3 is CAPGTGNTEAFF. The CDR3, as DNA: TGTGCCCCGGGGACAGGGAACACTGAAGCTTTCTTT.

The gene calls are TRBV2 and TRBJ2-7; 10 bases are a match to TRBD2. The CDR3 loop spans 15 amino acids. V was pared by 1 base and J by 5 bases, with 5 bases of the junction left unmatched. Germline lookup yields CDR1 SNHLY and CDR2 FYNNEI. The DNA of the CDR3 is TGTGCCAGCAGTGAAGAGGCTAGCGGGAGCGACGAGCAGTACTTC. It encodes CASSEEASGSDEQYF.

This clone was counted once. The CDR3 coding sequence is TGTGCCAGCTCACCTCTCGACAGCTCCTACAATGAGCAGTTCTTC. This codes for CASSPLDSSYNEQFF. The chain carries TRBV18 and TRBJ2-1; D is possibly TRBD1 (5 bases). The ends were cut back, 3 bases at V and 0 bases at J, with 9 bases in the middle. This CDR3 region has 15 residues. Germline V gene data show CDR1 as KGHSH and CDR2 as LQKENI. Combining the CDR3 with reference TRBV18 and TRBJ2-1 gives the whole variable domain NAGVMQNPRHLVRRRGQEARLRCSPMKGHSHVYWYRQLPEEGLKFMVYLQKENIIDESGMPKERFSAEFPKEGPSILRIQQVVRGDSAAYFCASSPLDSSYNEQFFGPGTRLTVL.

The chain recombines TRBV5-1 with TRBJ1-1; maybe TRBD1 (5 bases). This CDR3 spans 14 amino acids. Germline V gene data show CDR1 as SGHRS and CDR2 as YFSETQ. Between the trimmed V and J ends, which lost 4 bases and 3 bases, there was a span of 13 bases. The CDR3 loop is CASSPLRGDTEAFF. The CDR3 DNA sequence: TGCGCCAGCAGCCCCCTCCGGGGGGACACTGAAGCTTTCTTT.

The chain employs TRBV3-1 (or the pseudogene TRBV3-2) and TRBJ2-5, with 12 positions matching TRBD2. The CDR3 consists of 16 residues. Germline V lookup: CDR1 LGHDT, CDR2 YNNKEL (reference sequence). The junction had 8 bases not matched to a gene; V was cut back by 4 bases and J by 5 bases. The CDR3, as DNA: TGTGCCAGCAGCCTCAAACGACTAGCGGGAGCCGAGACCCAGTACTTC. It translates to CASSLKRLAGAETQYF.

The gene calls are TRBV5-1 and TRBJ2-7, with a weak D call TRBD1 (6 bases). With 0 bases removed from V and 1 base from J, the gap between germline ends came to 11 bases. This CDR3 contains 15 residues. Germline V CDR1 and CDR2: SGHRS, YFSETQ. CDR3 region: CASSLVPGESYEQYF. CDR3 nucleotide sequence: TGCGCCAGCAGCTTGGTCCCAGGGGAATCCTACGAGCAGTACTTC.

The chain uses TRBV5-1 and TRBJ2-3; unclear D gene. Trimming took 1 base from V and 1 from J, leaving 16 bases between them. Looked up from germline, CDR1 is SGHRS and CDR2 is YFSETQ. The CDR3 has 17 residues. This CDR3 is CASSLKVSRWRTDTQYF. For the CDR3, the DNA is TGCGCCAGCAGCTTGAAGGTTAGCCGATGGCGCACAGATACGCAGTATTTT.

V usage is TRBV5-1 and J usage is TRBJ2-1; unclear D gene. Per germline, CDR1 SGHRS and CDR2 YFSETQ. There are 12 residues in the CDR3. V lost 5 bases and J lost 8, with 11 bases in between. The DNA for the CDR3 is TGCGCCAGCAGAGTCTCGGCGGATGAGCAGTTCTTC. This encodes CASRVSADEQFF.

This sequence joins TRBV27 and TRBJ1-2; the match to TRBD1 covers 7 bases. The germline V gene has CDR1 MNHEY and CDR2 SMNVEV (reference sequence). The CDR3 contains 13 residues. The J segment lost 8 bases and the V segment lost 7 bases, leaving 10 bases of the junction unmatched. Here the CDR3 DNA reads TGTGCCAGCACCAAACGACAGGGATGCGGCTACACCTTC. It codes for CASTKRQGCGYTF.

Only a few counts were recorded for this clone. This rearrangement joins TRBV7-6 to TRBJ1-3; D is uncertain. Germline CDR1 reads SGHVS; CDR2 reads FNYEAQ. Between the trimmed V and J ends, which lost 0 bases and 0 bases, there was a span of 9 bases. The CDR3 loop spans 16 amino acids. The CDR3: CASSLAGVLSGNTIYF. The DNA for the CDR3 is TGTGCCAGCAGCTTAGCGGGAGTCCTCTCTGGAAACACCATATATTTT.

The rearrangement uses TRBV7-9 and TRBJ1-1; 9 positions match TRBD1. CDR3 length: 15 amino acids. Germline CDR1 and CDR2: SEHNR and FQNEAQ (reference sequence). The trim removed 4 bases at V and 5 bases at J, leaving 8 bases unmatched. Here the CDR3 DNA reads TGTGCCAGCAGCTCCCAGGACAGGGGAGGGACTGAAGCTTTCTTT. Translating gives CASSSQDRGGTEAFF. Filled out from reference TRBV7-9 and TRBJ1-1, the complete variable domain reads DTGVSQNPRHKITKRGQNVTFRCDPISEHNRLYWYRQTLGQGPEFLTYFQNEAQLEKSRLLSDRFSAERPKGSFSTLEIQRTEQGDSAMYLCASSSQDRGGTEAFFGQGTRLTVV.

This clone has only one observation. V is TRBV6-2 or TRBV6-3 and J is TRBJ2-1; 7 bases map to TRBD2. Germline V gene data show CDR1 as MNHEY and CDR2 as SVGEGT. This CDR3 has 14 residues. J gave up 7 bases and V 2 bases, and 5 bases lay outside the gene matches. The CDR3 region has the DNA TGTGCCAGCAGTTACGCGGGAGTGGATAATGAGCAGTTCTTC. It translates to CASSYAGVDNEQFF.

This clone was seen a single time. The CDR3 protein is CATSDARTSLGTDTQYF. The CDR3 nucleotides read TGTGCCACCAGTGATGCCCGAACTAGCCTGGGCACAGATACGCAGTATTTT. The gene calls are TRBV24-1 and TRBJ2-3; possibly TRBD2 for D (6 bases). The CDR3 runs 17 residues. Per germline, CDR1 KGHDR and CDR2 SFDVKD. V was clipped by 3 bases and J by 1 base, with 16 bases between them.

The rearrangement joins TRBV6-1 to TRBJ2-7; 7 bases line up with TRBD1. Per germline, CDR1 MNHNS and CDR2 SASEGT. Trimming took 3 bases from V and 3 from J; bases not matched to a gene: 5. The CDR3 runs 14 residues. CDR3 nucleotide sequence: TGTGCCAGCAGTGACCGGACAGGCCTCTACGAGCAGTACTTC. The encoded protein is CASSDRTGLYEQYF.

The chain employs TRBV19 and TRBJ2-7; possible D gene TRBD2, 6 bases. Trimming cost V 5 bases and J 3 bases, with 8 bases left between them. The CDR3 spans 12 residues. Germline V gene lookup returns CDR1 LNHDA and CDR2 SQIVND (reference sequence). In DNA form, the CDR3 reads TGTGCCAGTAGTTCCGGGGGCTACGAGCAGTACTTC. Translating gives CASSSGGYEQYF.

V and J are TRBV19 and TRBJ2-1, with 9 bases identical to TRBD2. The CDR3 is 14 amino acids. The trim removed 4 bases at V and 7 bases at J, leaving 5 bases unmatched. Germline V gene data show CDR1 as LNHDA and CDR2 as SQIVND (reference sequence). The CDR3 sequence: CASSRLAGMNEQFF. The DNA for the CDR3 is TGTGCCAGTAGTAGGCTAGCGGGAATGAATGAGCAGTTCTTC.

The rearrangement joins TRBV24-1 to TRBJ2-3, with D tentatively TRBD1 (5 bases). V lost 4 bases, J lost 6 bases, and 13 bases lay in between. CDR3 length: 14 residues. The V gene's germline CDR1 is KGHDR and CDR2 SFDVKD. The CDR3 sequence: CATSDTDSFDTQYF. In nucleotides, the CDR3 is TGTGCCACCAGTGACACAGACAGCTTTGATACGCAGTATTTT.

The rearrangement links TRBV7-3 to TRBJ1-6, with D unresolved. The V gene lost 1 base and the J gene lost 3 bases, with 10 bases spanning the gap. Per the germline V gene, CDR1 is SGHTA and CDR2 is FQGTGA. CDR3 length: 16 amino acids. The CDR3 DNA sequence: TGTGCCAGCAGCTTAATTGGTGGCATCTATAATTCACCCCTCCACTTT. Protein product: CASSLIGGIYNSPLHF.

This clone came up once. This chain links TRBV7-9 with TRBJ2-1; 10 bases line up with TRBD2. The junction had 12 bases not matched to a gene; V was cut back by 3 bases and J by 10 bases. Germline assignment: CDR1 SEHNR and CDR2 FQNEAQ (reference sequence). The CDR3 is 16 amino acids. The CDR3 nucleotides are TGTGCCAGCAGCTTGACCGGGACTAGCGTATTTGACGAGCAGTTCTTC. Amino acids: CASSLTGTSVFDEQFF.

The chain employs TRBV3-1 (or the pseudogene TRBV3-2) and TRBJ2-3; 9 bases line up with TRBD2. In germline, CDR1 is LGHDT, CDR2 YNNKEL (reference sequence). This CDR3 region has 17 residues. The junction had 7 bases not matched to a gene; V was cut back by 0 bases and J by 3 bases. As DNA, the CDR3 is TGTGCCAGCAGCCAAGATCTAGCGGGGATTAGGACAGATACGCAGTATTTT. Translating it yields CASSQDLAGIRTDTQYF.

A few counts support this clone. The chain employs TRBV19 and TRBJ1-1; 8 bases line up with TRBD1. Germline CDR1 reads LNHDA; CDR2 reads SQIVND (reference sequence). The V gene end was trimmed by 4 bases and the J gene end by 3 bases; junction bases not matched to a gene: 4. The CDR3 has 14 amino acids. The CDR3 here is CASSKGQEYTEAFF. As DNA, the CDR3 is TGTGCCAGTAGTAAGGGACAGGAATACACTGAAGCTTTCTTT.

This clone was seen a single time. The chain recombines TRBV11-3 with TRBJ1-2; D is perhaps TRBD1 (6 bases). This CDR3 is 12 amino acids long. Trimming stripped 9 bases from V and 4 bases from J, with 12 bases between. In germline, CDR1 is SGHNT, CDR2 YENEEA. The CDR3 DNA follows: TGTGCCAGACAGGGCGGATCCTATGGCTACACCTTC. Encoded protein: CARQGGSYGYTF. The full variable domain, in which reference TRBV11-3 and TRBJ1-2 provide the parts outside the CDR3, is EAGVVQSPRYKIIEKKQPVAFWCNPISGHNTLYWYLQNLGQGPELLIRYENEEAVDDSQLPKDRFSAERLKGVDSTLKIQPAELGDSAVYLCARQGGSYGYTFGSGTRLTVV.

This clone was observed once. This rearrangement joins TRBV5-5 to TRBJ2-1; tentative D call: TRBD1 (7 bases). The CDR3 runs to 16 residues. Per germline, CDR1 SGHKS and CDR2 YYEKEE (reference sequence). Trimming stripped 6 bases from V and 0 bases from J, with 16 bases between. The CDR3: CASTIRGATSYNEQFF. The DNA of the CDR3 is TGTGCCAGCACAATCAGGGGGGCTACCTCCTACAATGAGCAGTTCTTC.

This sequence joins TRBV27 and TRBJ1-5; D is unresolved. The CDR3 consists of 14 residues. Germline V gene lookup returns CDR1 MNHEY and CDR2 SMNVEV (reference sequence). The V end lost 5 bases, the J end lost 0 bases, and 8 bases lay between the germline ends. The CDR3 spells CASSPSFSNQPQHF. The CDR3 DNA reads TGTGCCAGCAGTCCGTCGTTTAGCAATCAGCCCCAGCATTTT.

J is TRBJ2-6 and V is TRBV27, with no clear D. Trimming took off 5 bases at V and 0 bases at J, with 8 bases between the two ends. The CDR3 totals 15 residues. In germline, CDR1 is MNHEY, CDR2 SMNVEV (reference sequence). The CDR3 sequence: CASSTYGSGANVLTF. The CDR3 DNA reads TGTGCCAGCAGTACCTACGGCTCTGGGGCCAACGTCCTGACTTTC.

V gene TRBV29-1 combines with J gene TRBJ2-2, with D possibly matching TRBD2 (5 bases). The CDR3 contains 13 residues. Germline assignment: CDR1 SQVTM and CDR2 ANQGSEA. The V and J ends lost 2 bases and 5 bases respectively, with 9 bases between them. The CDR3 reads CSVERENTGELFF. The CDR3 region has the DNA TGCAGCGTTGAAAGGGAGAATACCGGGGAGCTGTTTTTT.

This clone has a handful of counts. The CDR3 nucleotides read TGTGCCAGCAGCGAGGACAGGGGTAATTCACCCCTCCACTTT. Translation gives CASSEDRGNSPLHF. The chain joins TRBV6-5 to TRBJ1-6; TRBD1 matches 9 bases. The V and J ends lost 6 bases and 6 bases, in that order; junction bases with no gene match: 3. The CDR3 sequence is 14 residues long. The V gene's germline CDR1 is MNHEY and CDR2 SVGAGI.

J is TRBJ1-1 and V is TRBV30; D may be TRBD1 (5 bases). Per germline, CDR1 GTSNPN and CDR2 SVGIG (reference sequence). This CDR3 has 11 amino acids. The V end lost 0 bases, the J end lost 10 bases, and 9 bases lay between the germline ends. CDR3 loop: CAWSVRGGAFF. In nucleotides, the CDR3 is TGTGCCTGGAGTGTACGGGGGGGAGCTTTCTTT.

The V call is TRBV19, the J call TRBJ2-2; 11 bases agree with TRBD2. Germline-derived CDR1 and CDR2 are LNHDA and SQIVND (reference sequence). The CDR3 spans 15 residues. Losses at the gene ends were 8 bases for V and 2 bases for J; bases not matched to a gene: 4. CDR3 sequence reads: CASQTSGVNTGELFF. CDR3 in DNA: TGTGCCAGTCAGACTAGCGGGGTCAACACCGGGGAGCTGTTTTTT.